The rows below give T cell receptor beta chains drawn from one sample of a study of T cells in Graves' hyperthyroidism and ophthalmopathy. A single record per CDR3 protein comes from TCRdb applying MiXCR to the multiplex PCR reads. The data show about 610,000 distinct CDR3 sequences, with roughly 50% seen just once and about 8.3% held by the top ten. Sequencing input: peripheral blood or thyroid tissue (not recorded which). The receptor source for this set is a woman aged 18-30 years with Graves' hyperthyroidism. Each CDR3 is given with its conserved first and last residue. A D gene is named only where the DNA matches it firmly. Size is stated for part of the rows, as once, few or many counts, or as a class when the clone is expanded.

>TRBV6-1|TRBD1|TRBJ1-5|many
TGTGCCAGCATTCGGCAGGGGGATCAGCCCCAGCATTTT
CASIRQGDQPQHF
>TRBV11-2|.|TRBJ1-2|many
TGTGCCAGCAGCTTAGATTCGGGTACCTATGGCTACACCTTC
CASSLDSGTYGYTF
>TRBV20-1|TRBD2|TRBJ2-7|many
TGCAGTGCTAGAGATATGGGAGTAGCGGGAGGGTCATGGGGGTACGAGCAGTACTTC
CSARDMGVAGGSWGYEQYF
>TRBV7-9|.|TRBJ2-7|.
TGTGCCAGCAGTCCTCCTTGGGGGGAGCAGTACTTC
CASSPPWGEQYF
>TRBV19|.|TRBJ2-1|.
TGTGCCAGTAGTATCCTCGTTAGGGGCAATGAGCAGTTCTTC
CASSILVRGNEQFF
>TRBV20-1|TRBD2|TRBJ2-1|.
TGCAGCGCGACTAGCTCGTTTTTCAATGAGCAGTTCTTC
CSATSSFFNEQFF
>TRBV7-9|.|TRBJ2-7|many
TGTGCCAGCAGCTCGGGGAAGCAGGTCTCCTACGAGCAGTACTTC
CASSSGKQVSYEQYF
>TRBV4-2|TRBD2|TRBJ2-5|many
TGTGCCAGCAGCCAAGTCACTAGCGGAGAAGGGGAGACCCAGTACTTC
CASSQVTSGEGETQYF
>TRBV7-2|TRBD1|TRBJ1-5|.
TGTGCCAGCAGCCTTAGGGACAGAGGATCCAATCAGCCCCAGCATTTT
CASSLRDRGSNQPQHF
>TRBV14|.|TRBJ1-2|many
TGTGCCAGCAGCCAAGATAGGGTGGGCTACACCTTC
CASSQDRVGYTF
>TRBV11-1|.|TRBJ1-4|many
TGTGCCAGCAGCTTTACGGAACGGGAAAAACTGTTTTTT
CASSFTEREKLFF
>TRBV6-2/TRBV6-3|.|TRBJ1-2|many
TGTGCCAGCAGTTACAGCGGCGGCTATGGCTACACCTTC
CASSYSGGYGYTF
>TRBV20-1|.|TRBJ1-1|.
TGCAGTGCCAATAGCGGGACGGGTAACACTGAAGCTTTCTTT
CSANSGTGNTEAFF
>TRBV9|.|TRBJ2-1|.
TGTGCCAGCAGCGACGGGACTTACAATGAGCAGTTCTTC
CASSDGTYNEQFF
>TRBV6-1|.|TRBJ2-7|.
TGTGCCAGCAGTCCTCTCATAGCCGCTTCCCCCTACGAGCAGTACTTC
CASSPLIAASPYEQYF
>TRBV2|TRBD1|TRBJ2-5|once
TGTGCCAGCAGTAAGGACAGGGAGACCCAGTACTTC
CASSKDRETQYF
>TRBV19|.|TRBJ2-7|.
TGTGCCAGTAGTAGCCCCATCGGCCTCGGATACGAGCAGTACTTC
CASSSPIGLGYEQYF
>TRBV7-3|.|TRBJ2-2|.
TGTGCCAGCAGCTTAGACAGGGTGGCTAGCGAAGGGGAGCTGTTTTTT
CASSLDRVASEGELFF
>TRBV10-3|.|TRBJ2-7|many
TGTGCCATCAGCGATTCCTTGAGGTGGTCCTACGAGCAGTACTTC
CAISDSLRWSYEQYF
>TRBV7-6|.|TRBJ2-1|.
TGTGCCAGCAGCCAAGGAGGACAGTACAATGAGCAGTTCTTC
CASSQGGQYNEQFF
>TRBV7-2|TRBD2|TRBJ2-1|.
TGTGCCAGCAGCTCGGGACTAGTCGCTGAGCAGTTCTTC
CASSSGLVAEQFF
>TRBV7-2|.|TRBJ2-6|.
TGTGCCAGCAGCTTAGCGGCAGGGAGTGGGGCCTACGTCCTGACTTTC
CASSLAAGSGAYVLTF
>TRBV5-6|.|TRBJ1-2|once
TGTGCCAGCAGCGATCTAGGACAGTCTGGAAACACCTTC
CASSDLGQSGNTF
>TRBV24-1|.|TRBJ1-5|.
TGTGCCACCAGTGACAGGGTTTTAGGGCAAGAGACCCAGCATTTT
CATSDRVLGQETQHF
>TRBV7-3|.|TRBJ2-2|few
TGTGCCAGCAGCCCGTCTCCGGGGCTTAACGGGGAGCTGTTTTTT
CASSPSPGLNGELFF
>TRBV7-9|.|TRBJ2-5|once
TGTGCCAGCAGCTTGGAAGCCGGGCGGCAAGAGACCCAGTACTTC
CASSLEAGRQETQYF
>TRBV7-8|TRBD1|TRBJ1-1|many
TGTGCCAGCAGCTTGAAGGGGGCGGCTTTCTTT
CASSLKGAAFF
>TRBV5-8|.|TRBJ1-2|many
TGTGCCAGCTACCAGGGGCTGAACTATGGCTACACCTTC
CASYQGLNYGYTF
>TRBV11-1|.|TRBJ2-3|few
TGTGCCAGCAGCCGACTAGTCCGAACAGATACGCAGTATTTT
CASSRLVRTDTQYF
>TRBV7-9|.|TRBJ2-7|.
TGTGCCAGCAGCGGCACTAGCCCCTCTCCTAACGAGCAGTACTTC
CASSGTSPSPNEQYF
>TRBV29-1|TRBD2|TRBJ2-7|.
TGCAGCGTGAGTGGGCTAGCGGGCGGGGAGCAGTACTTC
CSVSGLAGGEQYF
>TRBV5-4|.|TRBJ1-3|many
TGTGCCAGCAGCTTAGTCTCTGGAAACACCATATATTTT
CASSLVSGNTIYF
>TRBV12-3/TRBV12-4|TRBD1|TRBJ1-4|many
TGTGCCAGCAGTTCAGCACAGGGGGCTGGGGAAAAACTGTTTTTT
CASSSAQGAGEKLFF
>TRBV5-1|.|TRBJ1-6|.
TGCGCCAGCAGCTCAAACAGGATATCTAATTCACCCCTCCACTTT
CASSSNRISNSPLHF
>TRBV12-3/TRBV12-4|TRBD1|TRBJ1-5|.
TGTGCCAGCAGCTTGTCCTGGACAGGGGATGAACAGCCCCAGCATTTT
CASSLSWTGDEQPQHF
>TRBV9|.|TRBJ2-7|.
TGTGCCAGCAGCGTAGATCCTAGCCGTCGCTACGAGCAGTACTTC
CASSVDPSRRYEQYF
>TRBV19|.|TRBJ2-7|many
TGTGCCAGTAGCTCGGAGGCCTACGAGCAGTACTTC
CASSSEAYEQYF
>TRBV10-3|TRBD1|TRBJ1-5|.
TGTGCCATCAGTGATGCCGGGACAGGGGAGACCCAGCATTTT
CAISDAGTGETQHF
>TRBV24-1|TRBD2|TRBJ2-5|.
TGTGCCACCAGTGATCGACTAGCGGGAGGGCAAGAGACCCAGTACTTC
CATSDRLAGGQETQYF
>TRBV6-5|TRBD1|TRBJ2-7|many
TGTGCCAGCAGTTACGGAACAGGGGAGTACGAGCAGTACTTC
CASSYGTGEYEQYF
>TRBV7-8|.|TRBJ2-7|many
TGTGCCAGCAGACCCGGGACTGACTCCTACGAGCAGTACTTC
CASRPGTDSYEQYF
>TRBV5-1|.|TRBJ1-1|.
TGCGCCAGCAGCCATTCAGGTGGTGAAGCTTTCTTT
CASSHSGGEAFF
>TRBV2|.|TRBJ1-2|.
TGTGCCAGCTTAGTTAGGGACACCTATGGCTACACCTTC
CASLVRDTYGYTF
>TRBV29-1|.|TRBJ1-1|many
TGCAGCGTTGCACCGCTTACCTTGGGCACTGAAGCTTTCTTT
CSVAPLTLGTEAFF
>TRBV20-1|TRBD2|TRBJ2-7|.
TGCAGTGCTATAGGTTCTAGCGGGAGGTCCTACGAGCAGTACTTC
CSAIGSSGRSYEQYF
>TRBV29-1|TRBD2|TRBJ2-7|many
TGCAGCGTCGATGGACTAGCGGGAGCACCCTACGAGCAGTACTTC
CSVDGLAGAPYEQYF
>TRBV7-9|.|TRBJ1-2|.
TGTGCCAGCAGCTCCTCCAAAGGGTTGACGGGGGGCTACACCTTC
CASSSSKGLTGGYTF
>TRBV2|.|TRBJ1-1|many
TGTGCCAGCAGTGAAGCGTTAGGGGGAGGCACTGAAGCTTTCTTT
CASSEALGGGTEAFF
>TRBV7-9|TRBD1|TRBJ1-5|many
TGCGCCAGCAGCTTGTCGGGACAGGGCAATCAGCCCCAGCATTTT
CASSLSGQGNQPQHF
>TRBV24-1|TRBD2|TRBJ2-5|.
TGTGCCACCAGTGATTGGCGGAAAGGACCAGCGGGGGAATTTGGGACCCAGTACTTC
CATSDWRKGPAGEFGTQYF
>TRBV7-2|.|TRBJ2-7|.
TGTGCCAGCAGCCCAAGCGGAAACGAGCAGTACTTC
CASSPSGNEQYF